Listed here are 26 T cell receptor beta chains from one sample, sequenced in a study of T cell responses to AZD1222 COVID-19 vaccine (dated by TCRdb to about 2021). Library method: the immunoSEQ multiplex PCR assay. What TCRdb holds here is the immuneACCESS table cut down to in-frame rearrangements. Part of the clones is not present; checked against another copy, under half of the missing clones reflect an unresolved V gene, and the others are unexplained. Counted in this sample were about 99,000 clones; about 90% of them appeared once. The ten largest clones take up about 2.9% of the sample. The time point label here, explained by the study, means: baseline before first vaccination. The starting material was peripheral blood, obtained on day 0 of AZD1222 vaccination. Every receptor here comes from an adult in good health.

This chain connects TRBV14 to TRBJ1-2; D possibly corresponds to TRBD1 (5 bases). CDR3 size: 13 residues. Trimming removed 4 bases at V and 7 bases at J, with 13 bases between. CDR1 is SGHDN and CDR2 is FVKESK in the germline V gene. The CDR3 DNA reads as TGTGCCAGCAGCCGAACAGGTTTTGGTGGCTACACCTTC. Translating gives CASSRTGFGGYTF. The full variable domain, in which reference TRBV14 and TRBJ1-2 provide the parts outside the CDR3, is EAGVTQFPSHSVIEKGQTVTLRCDPISGHDNLYWYRRVMGKEIKFLLHFVKESKQDESGMPNNRFLAERTGGTYSTLKVQPAELEDSGVYFCASSRTGFGGYTFGSGTRLTVV.

This chain links TRBV7-2 with TRBJ2-3; D not certain. The CDR3 length is 15 residues. The germline CDR1 and CDR2 sequences are SGHTA and FQGNSA. The germline V and J ends were trimmed by 0 bases and 6 bases, with 13 bases remaining between them. The CDR3: CASSLAGPGLDTQYF. In nucleotides, the CDR3 is TGTGCCAGCAGCTTAGCCGGACCCGGATTGGATACGCAGTATTTT.

Regarding this clone: Other DNA sequences in this specimen translate into the identical CDR3. This chain connects TRBV15 to TRBJ2-1; D call uncertain. This CDR3 is built from 12 residues. Germline CDR1 LNHNV, CDR2 YYDKDF (reference sequence). Trimming removed 1 base at V and 8 bases at J, with 6 bases between. The CDR3 nucleotides read TGTGCCACCAGCAGAGGGCCCGATGAGCAGTTCTTC. It translates to CATSRGPDEQFF.

The rearrangement joins TRBV5-4 to TRBJ2-3, with 10 bases identical to TRBD2. The germline V gene encodes CDR1 SGHNT and CDR2 YYREEE (reference sequence). J lost 4 bases, V lost 0 bases, and 5 bases had no gene match. This CDR3 spans 16 amino acids. CDR3 nucleotide sequence: TGTGCCAGCAGCTTGGCCGGGCTAGCGGGAGCAGATACGCAGTATTTT. Its protein is CASSLAGLAGADTQYF.

J is TRBJ1-5 and V is TRBV29-1, with D possibly matching TRBD1 (6 bases). Germline CDR1 reads SQVTM; CDR2 reads ANQGSEA. The CDR3 is 15 residues long. The V end was cut by 5 bases, the J end by 0 bases, with 14 bases between. The CDR3: CSVRQGQYSNQPQHF. CDR3 DNA sequence: TGCAGCGTTCGTCAGGGGCAGTATAGCAATCAGCCCCAGCATTTT.

The rearrangement uses TRBV6-6 and TRBJ1-1; the D is unclear. With 10 bases removed from V and 1 base from J, the gap between germline ends came to 10 bases. The CDR3 is 12 residues long. Germline values: CDR1 MNHNY, CDR2 SVGAGI (reference sequence). The chain's CDR3 is CATRTPNTEAFF. In nucleotides, the CDR3 is TGTGCCACCCGTACTCCGAACACTGAAGCTTTCTTT.

This chain links TRBV2 with TRBJ1-6; possible D gene TRBD1, 6 bases. Trimming stripped 2 bases from V and 8 bases from J, with 13 bases between. The CDR3 extends over 15 amino acids. Per germline, CDR1 SNHLY and CDR2 FYNNEI. CDR3 DNA sequence: TGTGCCAGCAGTGAACCTGGGGGGGCTGATTCACCCCTCCACTTT. Encoded protein: CASSEPGGADSPLHF.

The chain employs TRBV7-6 and TRBJ2-3, with TRBD2 matching 8 bases. The germline V gene has CDR1 SGHVS and CDR2 FNYEAQ. The CDR3 extends over 16 amino acids. V was clipped by 1 base and J by 0 bases; unmatched bases: 3. CDR3 protein: CASSLVGGRSTDTQYF. The CDR3 DNA reads as TGTGCCAGCAGCTTAGTGGGCGGGAGGAGCACAGATACGCAGTATTTT.

This clone came up a few times. The chain couples TRBV2 to TRBJ1-2, with D possibly being TRBD1 (6 bases). The CDR3 covers 12 residues. Trimming shortened V by 3 bases and J by 7 bases, and 9 bases separated the two germline ends. The germline gives CDR1 SNHLY, CDR2 FYNNEI. CDR3 region: CASSDRGSGYTF. CDR3 sequence (DNA): TGTGCCAGCAGTGATAGGGGGAGTGGCTACACCTTC.

The genes are TRBV24-1 and TRBJ1-2; D is unclear. The V gene's germline CDR1 is KGHDR and CDR2 SFDVKD. V was shortened by 4 bases and J by 2 bases, with 7 bases between the two germline ends. The CDR3 consists of 13 residues. CDR3 DNA sequence: TGTGCCACCAGTGACGGACGGAACTATGGCTACACCTTC. Translated: CATSDGRNYGYTF.

The chain combines TRBV7-2 with TRBJ2-7; D possibly corresponds to TRBD2 (5 bases). The V end was cut by 5 bases, the J end by 2 bases, with 25 bases between. The CDR3 consists of 18 residues. Germline V lookup: CDR1 SGHTA, CDR2 FQGNSA. The CDR3 sequence is CASSPRSVGRESPYEQYF. For the CDR3, the DNA is TGTGCCAGCAGCCCCAGGTCGGTAGGAAGGGAGTCCCCCTACGAGCAGTACTTC.

The chain combines TRBV15 with TRBJ1-1, with D perhaps matching TRBD1 (6 bases). V lost 0 bases and J 3 bases, leaving 11 bases between the germline ends. This CDR3 contains 15 residues. Germline lookup yields CDR1 LNHNV and CDR2 YYDKDF (reference sequence). CDR3 nucleotide sequence: TGTGCCACCAGCAGAGAACAGGGACGCTACACTGAAGCTTTCTTT. Translation: CATSREQGRYTEAFF.

V usage is TRBV7-2 and J usage is TRBJ1-2; 8 bases line up with TRBD1. V trimming: 5 bases; J trimming: 6 bases; junction bases outside the gene matches: 5. This CDR3 has 13 amino acids. Looked up from germline, CDR1 is SGHTA and CDR2 is FQGNSA. The CDR3 here is CASSPWTGHGYTF. CDR3 coding DNA: TGTGCCAGCAGCCCATGGACAGGGCATGGCTACACCTTC.

This sequence joins TRBV3-1 (or the pseudogene TRBV3-2) and TRBJ1-2; 11 bases are shared with TRBD1. J was trimmed by 6 bases and V by 5 bases; bases with no gene match: 11. This CDR3 is built from 16 residues. CDR1 is LGHDT, CDR2 YNNKEL, per germline (reference sequence). The DNA for the CDR3 is TGTGCCAGCAGCTCTATAAGGACAGGGGGCCCCAATGGCTACACCTTC. It encodes CASSSIRTGGPNGYTF.

The V gene is TRBV4-1, the J gene TRBJ1-4; D is undetermined. The CDR3 runs 13 residues. Deletions cut 3 bases from V and 8 bases from J, with 10 bases between. Germline V lookup: CDR1 MGHRA, CDR2 YSYEKL. CDR3 protein: CASSHAPLEKLFF. CDR3 nucleotides: TGCGCCAGCAGCCATGCCCCTCTCGAAAAACTGTTTTTT.

V gene TRBV5-6 combines with J gene TRBJ1-1; 9 nucleotides match TRBD1. This CDR3 has 13 residues. The V gene end was trimmed by 3 bases and the J gene end by 4 bases; junction bases not matched to a gene: 1. The germline V gene has CDR1 SGHDT and CDR2 YYEEEE. This CDR3 is CASSSDRGTEAFF. The CDR3 coding sequence is TGTGCCAGCAGCTCGGACAGGGGCACTGAAGCTTTCTTT. Combining the CDR3 with reference TRBV5-6 and TRBJ1-1 gives the whole variable domain DAGVTQSPTHLIKTRGQQVTLRCSPKSGHDTVSWYQQALGQGPQFIFQYYEEEERQRGNFPDRFSGHQFPNYSSELNVNALLLGDSALYLCASSSDRGTEAFFGQGTRLTVV.

The chain couples TRBV3-1 (or the pseudogene TRBV3-2) to TRBJ1-3; TRBD1 aligns across 7 bases. Germline V gene lookup returns CDR1 LGHDT and CDR2 YNNKEL (reference sequence). The CDR3 contains 14 residues. V lost 2 bases to trimming and J lost 2 bases; unmatched junction nucleotides: 0. CDR3 residues: CASSQQGAGNTIYF. The CDR3 DNA is TGTGCCAGCAGCCAACAGGGGGCTGGAAACACCATATATTTT.

This clone was found once. V usage is TRBV14 and J usage is TRBJ2-2, with D perhaps TRBD1 (6 bases). The CDR3 is 16 amino acids. Germline CDR1 is SGHDN and CDR2 is FVKESK. The V and J ends lost 0 bases and 8 bases respectively, with 16 bases between them. CDR3 sequence (DNA): TGTGCCAGCAGCCAAGACGGGACAAGCGCAAAAGGGGAGCTGTTTTTT. Residues: CASSQDGTSAKGELFF.

The chain joins TRBV15 to TRBJ2-5; no clear D gene. The CDR3 is 16 amino acids. Germline lookup yields CDR1 LNHNV and CDR2 YYDKDF (reference sequence). The V end lost 5 bases, the J end lost 4 bases, and 20 bases lay between the germline ends. Written as DNA, the CDR3 is TGTGCCACCAGCTCCACCGCGCCGGGTTTTGGAGAGACCCAGTACTTC. This gives the protein CATSSTAPGFGETQYF.

The V call is TRBV3-1 (or the pseudogene TRBV3-2), the J call TRBJ2-7, with D perhaps matching TRBD1 or TRBD2 (6 bases each). Trimming shortened V by 3 bases and J by 11 bases, and 23 bases separated the two germline ends. This CDR3 spans 15 amino acids. Germline CDR1 and CDR2: LGHDT and YNNKEL (reference sequence). DNA of the CDR3: TGTGCCAGCAGCCAGGGGGGACAAGGGGGAAAGGCGAAGTACTTC. Protein product: CASSQGGQGGKAKYF.

J is TRBJ1-6 and V is TRBV6-2 or TRBV6-3; a possible D gene is TRBD1 (5 bases). Trimming cost V 0 bases and J 12 bases, with 12 bases left between them. CDR3 length: 14 amino acids. CDR1 and CDR2 (germline): MNHEY, SVGEGT. The CDR3 spells CASSYSEGKRPLHF. The DNA for the CDR3 is TGTGCCAGCAGTTACTCTGAGGGGAAGAGACCCCTCCACTTT.

The chain couples TRBV3-1 (or the pseudogene TRBV3-2) to TRBJ1-6; 7 bases fit TRBD1. With V trimmed by 0 bases and J by 0 bases, 11 bases remained unmatched. The CDR3 loop spans 20 amino acids. Germline values: CDR1 LGHDT, CDR2 YNNKEL (reference sequence). In DNA, the CDR3 is TGTGCCAGCAGCCAAGATATTGGCAACAGGGGAAGCTCCTATAATTCACCCCTCCACTTT. Protein sequence: CASSQDIGNRGSSYNSPLHF.

This chain uses TRBV2 with TRBJ1-5; 9 bases map to TRBD1. Germline CDR1 SNHLY, CDR2 FYNNEI. The CDR3 totals 16 residues. V shed 4 bases and J 0 bases; nucleotides not matched to a gene: 4. The CDR3, as DNA: TGTGCCAGCAGTGGGGTACAGGGGGCTAGCAATCAGCCCCAGCATTTT. Encoded protein: CASSGVQGASNQPQHF. The full variable domain, completed using reference TRBV2 and TRBJ1-5, is EPEVTQTPSHQVTQMGQEVILRCVPISNHLYFYWYRQILGQKVEFLVSFYNNEISEKSEIFDDQFSVERPDGSNFTLKIRSTKLEDSAMYFCASSGVQGASNQPQHFGDGTRLSIL.

CDR3 DNA: TGCGCCAGCAGCCAAGATGGGGTCTCCCGTGGCCATGGCTACACCTTC. Its translation is CASSQDGVSRGHGYTF. The genes are TRBV4-1 and TRBJ1-2; no clear D gene. The length of the CDR3 is 16 residues. V was pared by 0 bases and J by 6 bases, with 17 bases between. Per germline, CDR1 MGHRA and CDR2 YSYEKL.

The chain recombines TRBV27 with TRBJ1-5; D call uncertain. The CDR3 has 16 amino acids. V was shortened by 3 bases and J by 4 bases, with 16 bases between the two germline ends. Per the germline V gene, CDR1 is MNHEY and CDR2 is SMNVEV (reference sequence). The CDR3 region is CASSFPWGGLNQPQHF. The CDR3 DNA is TGTGCCAGCAGTTTCCCATGGGGAGGGTTGAATCAGCCCCAGCATTTT.

This clone was picked up a small number of times. In DNA, the CDR3 is TGTGCCAGCAGCCCCAGACAGCTACTGAACACTGAAGCTTTCTTT. Encoded protein: CASSPRQLLNTEAFF. The chain carries TRBV5-4 and TRBJ1-1; perhaps TRBD1 as D (5 bases). The length of the CDR3 is 15 residues. V was clipped by 4 bases and J by 0 bases, with 13 bases between them. CDR1 and CDR2 (germline): SGHNT, YYREEE (reference sequence).